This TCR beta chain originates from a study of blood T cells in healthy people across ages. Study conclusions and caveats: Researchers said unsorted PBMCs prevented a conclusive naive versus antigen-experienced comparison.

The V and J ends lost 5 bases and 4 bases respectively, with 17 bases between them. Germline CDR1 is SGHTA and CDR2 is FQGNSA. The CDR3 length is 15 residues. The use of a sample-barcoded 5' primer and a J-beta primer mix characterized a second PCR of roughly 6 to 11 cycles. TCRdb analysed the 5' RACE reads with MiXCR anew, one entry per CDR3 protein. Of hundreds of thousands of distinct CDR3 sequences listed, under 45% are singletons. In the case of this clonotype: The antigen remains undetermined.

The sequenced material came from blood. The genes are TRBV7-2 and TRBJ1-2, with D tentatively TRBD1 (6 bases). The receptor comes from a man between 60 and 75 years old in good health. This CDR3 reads CASSPGAGESYGYTF. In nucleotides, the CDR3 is TGTGCCAGCAGCCCAGGGGCAGGGGAATCCTATGGCTACACCTTC.